These 26 T cell receptor beta chains originate from one sample sequenced in a study of blood T cell repertoires in COVID-19. Profiling relied on immunoSEQ multiplex PCR, and the TCRdb table lists in-frame clones only, not all of them. Among some 110,000 clones, more than 85% were seen once, and the ten largest hold around 2.1%. Specimen: peripheral blood. The receptors were sampled from a man over 45 with COVID-19, enrolled during active disease.

This chain links TRBV5-1 with TRBJ2-1, with a possible D match to TRBD2 (6 bases). The CDR3 is 16 residues long. The V end lost 4 bases, the J end lost 5 bases, and 19 bases lay between the germline ends. From germline, CDR1 is SGHRS and CDR2 YFSETQ. The CDR3 protein is CASSPLGGRGDNEQFF. The DNA for the CDR3 is TGCGCCAGCAGCCCCCTAGGAGGGCGCGGGGACAATGAGCAGTTCTTC.

The chain combines TRBV7-3 with TRBJ2-5, with D perhaps TRBD1 (6 bases). The V gene's germline CDR1 is SGHTA and CDR2 FQGTGA. Deletions cut 5 bases from V and 4 bases from J, with 11 bases between. There are 13 residues in the CDR3. CDR3 DNA sequence: TGTGCCAGCAGCCGGACAGTAGGAGAGACCCAGTACTTC. Translated: CASSRTVGETQYF.

The chain couples TRBV20-1 to TRBJ1-1; TRBD1 agrees at 7 bases. Germline-derived CDR1 and CDR2 are DFQATT and SNEGSKA (reference sequence). The CDR3 length is 10 residues. Losses at the gene ends were 6 bases for V and 8 bases for J; bases not matched to a gene: 3. CDR3 residues: CSASDREAFF. The CDR3 region has the DNA TGCAGTGCCTCGGACAGGGAAGCTTTCTTT.

The J gene is TRBJ2-1, the V gene TRBV2; D is perhaps TRBD2 (7 bases). The germline gives CDR1 SNHLY, CDR2 FYNNEI. Trimming left V 1 base short and J 3 bases short, with 13 bases between. The CDR3 runs 16 residues. This chain's CDR3 is CASSEEGGGNYNEQFF. CDR3 in DNA: TGTGCCAGCAGTGAAGAAGGGGGAGGGAACTACAATGAGCAGTTCTTC.

The chain recombines TRBV6-2 or TRBV6-3 with TRBJ1-1; 8 bases line up with TRBD1. Germline V lookup: CDR1 MNHEY, CDR2 SVGEGT. V trimming: 4 bases; J trimming: 4 bases; junction bases outside the gene matches: 2. The CDR3 contains 13 residues. CDR3 sequence reads: CASSFTGGTEAFF. The CDR3 DNA reads as TGTGCCAGCAGTTTTACAGGGGGCACTGAAGCTTTCTTT.

V is TRBV12-3 or TRBV12-4 and J is TRBJ1-5, with 7 bases identical to TRBD1. The junction had 9 bases not matched to a gene; V was cut back by 5 bases and J by 11 bases. The CDR3 has 13 amino acids. CDR3: CASSLTGKEAQHF. DNA for the CDR3: TGTGCCAGCAGTCTGACAGGGAAGGAGGCCCAGCATTTT.

This chain connects TRBV10-3 to TRBJ2-7; TRBD1 matches 9 bases. This CDR3 comprises 15 residues. The trim removed 3 bases at V and 5 bases at J, leaving 8 bases unmatched. CDR1 ENHRY and CDR2 SYGVKD come from the germline V gene. The chain's CDR3 is CAISDHGTGRDEQYV. The CDR3 DNA is TGTGCCATCAGTGACCACGGGACAGGGCGAGACGAGCAGTACGTC.

The chain links TRBV19 to TRBJ2-3; weak D call: TRBD1 (6 bases). CDR1 is LNHDA and CDR2 is SQIVND in the germline V gene (reference sequence). There are 14 residues in the CDR3. V gave up 5 bases and J gave up 2 bases, with 11 bases separating them. CDR3 coding DNA: TGTGCCAGTAGTGACCGGGACACCACAGATACGCAGTATTTT. It codes for CASSDRDTTDTQYF.

This sequence joins TRBV6-5 and TRBJ2-5; 9 bases are shared with TRBD2. V lost 8 bases and J lost 2; bases outside the gene matches: 9. The CDR3 totals 15 residues. Germline lookup yields CDR1 MNHEY and CDR2 SVGAGI. CDR3: CASPPSGMGQETQYF. CDR3 DNA sequence: TGTGCCAGCCCCCCTAGCGGGATGGGGCAAGAGACCCAGTACTTC.

The chain joins TRBV7-9 to TRBJ2-7, with 8 nucleotides matching TRBD2. Germline V gene sequence: CDR1 SEHNR, CDR2 FQNEAQ (reference sequence). CDR3 size: 14 residues. V lost 5 bases, J lost 7 bases, and 10 bases stayed unmatched. CDR3 sequence (DNA): TGTGCCAGCAGCCCGGGACTAGAGAGGGGGGAGCAGTACGTC. This translates into CASSPGLERGEQYV.

This chain connects TRBV11-2 to TRBJ2-2, with D possibly being TRBD2 (6 bases). The CDR3 runs 16 residues. The ends were cut back, 4 bases at V and 2 bases at J, with 14 bases in the middle. Germline loops: CDR1 SGHAT, CDR2 FQNNGV. Here the CDR3 reads CASSSIRGSNTGELFF. CDR3 coding DNA: TGTGCCAGCAGCTCCATACGGGGGAGTAACACCGGGGAGCTGTTTTTT.

The chain is built from TRBV10-3 and TRBJ1-3; possible D gene TRBD1, 5 bases. The germline V gene has CDR1 ENHRY and CDR2 SYGVKD. The CDR3 totals 15 residues. Trimming removed 3 bases at V and 2 bases at J, with 11 bases between. The CDR3 region has the DNA TGTGCCATCAGTGATGTCCCGACAGCTGGAAACACCATATATTTT. Protein sequence: CAISDVPTAGNTIYF.

This clone was found once. The CDR3 protein is CASSDMETQYF. DNA of the CDR3: TGTGCCAGCAGCGACATGGAGACCCAGTACTTC. This sequence joins TRBV7-9 and TRBJ2-5; D gene unclear. Germline values: CDR1 SEHNR, CDR2 FQNEAQ (reference sequence). The CDR3 totals 11 residues. Trimming took 5 bases from V and 5 from J, leaving 6 bases between them. Together with reference TRBV7-9 and TRBJ2-5, the CDR3 gives the full variable domain: DTGVSQNPRHKITKRGQNVTFRCDPISEHNRLYWYRQTLGQGPEFLTYFQNEAQLEKSRLLSDRFSAERPKGSFSTLEIQRTEQGDSAMYLCASSDMETQYFGPGTRLLVL.

The V call is TRBV14, the J call TRBJ2-2; a possible D gene is TRBD1 (5 bases). The V end lost 4 bases, the J end lost 7 bases, and 10 bases lay between the germline ends. CDR3 size: 13 residues. Germline CDR1 reads SGHDN; CDR2 reads FVKESK. CDR3 sequence reads: CASSRGASGELFF. The CDR3 DNA sequence: TGTGCCAGCAGCCGTGGGGCGAGCGGGGAGCTGTTTTTT. The full variable domain, in which reference TRBV14 and TRBJ2-2 provide the parts outside the CDR3, is EAGVTQFPSHSVIEKGQTVTLRCDPISGHDNLYWYRRVMGKEIKFLLHFVKESKQDESGMPNNRFLAERTGGTYSTLKVQPAELEDSGVYFCASSRGASGELFFGEGSRLTVL.

The sample holds a few counts of this clone. The J gene is TRBJ1-2, the V gene TRBV6-5; 7 bases agree with TRBD1. From germline, CDR1 is MNHEY and CDR2 SVGAGI. The CDR3 runs 13 residues. After removal of 4 bases from V and 3 bases from J, the junction contained 2 bases not matched to a gene. As DNA, the CDR3 is TGTGCCAGCAGTTTTGGACAGGACTATGGCTACACCTTC. It translates to CASSFGQDYGYTF.

V is TRBV11-2 and J is TRBJ2-4, with TRBD1 matching 8 bases. Losses at the gene ends were 1 base for V and 6 bases for J; bases not matched to a gene: 8. The CDR3 length is 16 residues. CDR1 is SGHAT and CDR2 is FQNNGV in the germline V gene. CDR3: CASSLVGGQVTNIQYF. The DNA for the CDR3 is TGTGCCAGCAGCTTAGTAGGGGGACAGGTCACAAACATTCAGTACTTC.

This CDR3 reads CASSTGSVNSPLHF. The CDR3, as DNA: TGTGCCAGCAGTACAGGGAGCGTTAATTCACCCCTCCACTTT. V gene TRBV7-9 combines with J gene TRBJ1-6; weak D call: TRBD1 (6 bases). Germline V CDR1 and CDR2: SEHNR, FQNEAQ (reference sequence). V dropped 6 bases and J dropped 6 bases, with 12 bases sitting between them. CDR3 size: 14 residues.

The rearrangement uses TRBV18 and TRBJ2-7; tentative D call: TRBD2 (5 bases). Germline V gives CDR1 KGHSH, CDR2 LQKENI. This CDR3 has 15 amino acids. The germline V and J ends were trimmed by 4 bases and 2 bases, with 15 bases remaining between them. The CDR3 here is CASSLGRGSPYEQYV. The CDR3 DNA reads TGTGCCAGCTCACTAGGGAGAGGTTCTCCCTACGAGCAGTACGTC.

This chain joins TRBV19 and TRBJ2-7; a possible D gene is TRBD1 (6 bases). Germline assignment: CDR1 LNHDA and CDR2 SQIVND (reference sequence). The CDR3 is 14 residues long. The germline V and J ends were trimmed by 5 bases and 3 bases, with 14 bases remaining between them. The CDR3 DNA is TGTGCCAGTAGTGAGGGACATGCTCACTACGAGCAGTACTTC. Amino acids: CASSEGHAHYEQYF.

The V call is TRBV5-1, the J call TRBJ2-1, with TRBD1 as a possible D gene (5 bases). The germline V and J ends were trimmed by 1 base and 7 bases, with 18 bases remaining between them. CDR3 length: 16 amino acids. The germline V gene encodes CDR1 SGHRS and CDR2 YFSETQ. The DNA for the CDR3 is TGCGCCAGCAGCTTGTATGGCAGGGTAAACGAGAATGAGCAGTTCTTC. Translating gives CASSLYGRVNENEQFF. The whole variable domain, filled in from reference TRBV5-1 and TRBJ2-1, reads KAGVTQTPRYLIKTRGQQVTLSCSPISGHRSVSWYQQTPGQGLQFLFEYFSETQRNKGNFPGRFSGRQFSNSRSEMNVSTLELGDSALYLCASSLYGRVNENEQFFGPGTRLTVL.

This rearrangement joins TRBV25-1 to TRBJ1-2, with TRBD1 matching over 7 bases. The CDR3 covers 15 residues. V trimming: 5 bases; J trimming: 5 bases; junction bases outside the gene matches: 11. CDR1 MGHDK and CDR2 SYGVNS come from the germline V gene. Written as DNA, the CDR3 is TGTGCCAGCAGTTCCACCCCGGGACAGACTTATGGCTACACCTTC. Translation gives CASSSTPGQTYGYTF.

V and J are TRBV11-3 and TRBJ2-3; perhaps TRBD2 as D (6 bases). Germline values: CDR1 SGHNT, CDR2 YENEEA. The CDR3 spans 16 residues. V was clipped by 5 bases and J by 4 bases, with 19 bases between them. The DNA of the CDR3 is TGTGCCAGCAGCGATTTGGGACTGACGAGTCCAGATACGCAGTATTTT. As protein: CASSDLGLTSPDTQYF. The variable domain in full, completed from reference TRBV11-3 and TRBJ2-3, reads EAGVVQSPRYKIIEKKQPVAFWCNPISGHNTLYWYLQNLGQGPELLIRYENEEAVDDSQLPKDRFSAERLKGVDSTLKIQPAELGDSAVYLCASSDLGLTSPDTQYFGPGTRLTVL.

The rearrangement joins TRBV7-2 to TRBJ1-4; TRBD1 might be the D (5 bases). Germline CDR1 reads SGHTA; CDR2 reads FQGNSA. The V end lost 4 bases, the J end lost 5 bases, and 11 bases lay between the germline ends. CDR3 length equals 14 residues. This chain's CDR3 is CASSSDSANEKLFF. CDR3 sequence (DNA): TGTGCCAGCAGCTCCGACAGCGCCAATGAAAAACTGTTTTTT.

The CDR3 loop is CASSSTDRGTGNTIYF. The CDR3 DNA is TGTGCCAGCAGTTCCACCGACAGGGGGACTGGAAACACCATATATTTT. The chain recombines TRBV28 with TRBJ1-3; 9 bases are shared with TRBD1. Per the germline V gene, CDR1 is MDHEN and CDR2 is SYDVKM. The CDR3 contains 16 residues. The junction had 6 bases not matched to a gene; V was cut back by 4 bases and J by 2 bases.

V usage is TRBV7-2 and J usage is TRBJ2-5; 13 bases fit TRBD2. Germline trimming cut 2 bases from V and 4 bases from J; bases unmatched to any gene: 4. The CDR3 runs to 16 residues. Per germline, CDR1 SGHTA and CDR2 FQGNSA. CDR3 bases: TGTGCCAGCAGCTTAAGGACTAGCGGGAGTCGAGAGACCCAGTACTTC. As protein: CASSLRTSGSRETQYF.

The chain carries TRBV19 and TRBJ1-4; the match to TRBD1 covers 7 bases. The V and J ends lost 5 bases and 8 bases, in that order; junction bases with no gene match: 8. CDR3 length: 14 residues. Germline V gives CDR1 LNHDA, CDR2 SQIVND (reference sequence). Written as DNA, the CDR3 is TGTGCCAGTAGTCCAGCAGGGGGTCGGGAAAAACTGTTTTTT. Amino acid sequence: CASSPAGGREKLFF.